This passage covers 27 T cell receptor beta chains from one sample sequenced in a study of graft-versus-host responses after intestinal transplantation. The antigens these receptors bind are not known. Only in-frame clones appear in the TCRdb table, and some are missing; sequencing was by immunoSEQ multiplex PCR. The table includes about 130,000 clones, roughly 92% detected once. Here the sequenced sample was unstimulated CD4+ T cells sorted from spleen or lymph node cells, taken before intestinal transplant. These receptors were collected from a human donor who received an intestinal transplant.

This chain uses TRBV5-1 with TRBJ1-6, with D possibly TRBD1 on 6 matching bases. The CDR3 totals 14 residues. V gave up 0 bases and J gave up 7 bases, with 8 bases separating them. From germline, CDR1 is SGHRS and CDR2 YFSETQ. The CDR3 region has the DNA TGCGCCAGCAGCTTGGGAGGGGGAAATTCACCCCTCCACTTT. This encodes CASSLGGGNSPLHF. Combining the CDR3 with reference TRBV5-1 and TRBJ1-6 gives the whole variable domain KAGVTQTPRYLIKTRGQQVTLSCSPISGHRSVSWYQQTPGQGLQFLFEYFSETQRNKGNFPGRFSGRQFSNSRSEMNVSTLELGDSALYLCASSLGGGNSPLHFGNGTRLTVT.

CDR3 region: CASSQMGTGRYSNQPQHF. The CDR3 DNA follows: TGCGCCAGCAGCCAAATGGGGACAGGCCGCTATAGCAATCAGCCCCAGCATTTT. This chain connects TRBV4-1 to TRBJ1-5; 8 nucleotides match TRBD1. The CDR3 runs 18 residues. Germline CDR1 reads MGHRA; CDR2 reads YSYEKL. Trimming took 2 bases from V and 0 from J; bases not matched to a gene: 9.

The J gene is TRBJ2-1, the V gene TRBV18; no definite D call. The CDR3 covers 13 residues. From germline, CDR1 is KGHSH and CDR2 LQKENI. V lost 2 bases and J 8 bases, leaving 10 bases between the germline ends. The DNA of the CDR3 is TGTGCCAGCTCACCATTCCAGCAGCATGAGCAGTTCTTC. Residues: CASSPFQQHEQFF.

V gene TRBV19 combines with J gene TRBJ1-2; 7 nucleotides match TRBD1. This CDR3 has 16 residues. The V and J ends lost 4 bases and 0 bases, in that order; junction bases with no gene match: 8. Per germline, CDR1 LNHDA and CDR2 SQIVND (reference sequence). CDR3 DNA: TGTGCCAGTAGTAGGACCCCGGGGACAGCTAACTATGGCTACACCTTC. Its translation: CASSRTPGTANYGYTF.

The genes are TRBV6-6 and TRBJ1-5; D is ambiguous. Germline V lookup: CDR1 MNHNY, CDR2 SVGAGI (reference sequence). V gave up 2 bases and J gave up 5 bases, with 7 bases separating them. The CDR3 has 13 amino acids. For the CDR3, the DNA is TGTGCCAGCAGTTACGAGTCCTATCAGCCCCAGCATTTT. It yields the protein CASSYESYQPQHF.

The chain links TRBV6-5 to TRBJ1-4; D may be TRBD1 (6 bases). V was shortened by 0 bases and J by 7 bases, with 15 bases between the two germline ends. From germline, CDR1 is MNHEY and CDR2 SVGAGI. CDR3 length: 16 residues. The CDR3 DNA reads as TGTGCCAGCAGTTACTCTTTGGGGGCAAGTGGTGAAAAACTGTTTTTT. This encodes CASSYSLGASGEKLFF.

The chain is built from TRBV5-1 and TRBJ2-1; TRBD1 or TRBD2 may be the D gene (5 bases each). The germline CDR1 and CDR2 sequences are SGHRS and YFSETQ. V lost 2 bases, J lost 0 bases, and 9 bases lay in between. The CDR3 is 15 amino acids. CDR3 in DNA: TGCGCCAGCAGCTTTCGTGGGGGCTCCTACAATGAGCAGTTCTTC. This gives the protein CASSFRGGSYNEQFF.

The J gene is TRBJ2-6, the V gene TRBV5-6; tentatively, D is TRBD1 (10 bases). Trimming left V 7 bases short and J 4 bases short, with 27 bases between. The CDR3 totals 19 residues. Germline CDR1 SGHDT, CDR2 YYEEEE. The chain's CDR3 is CASFAGGTGVYLGANVLTF. In nucleotides, the CDR3 is TGTGCCAGCTTTGCGGGAGGGACAGGGGTCTATCTGGGGGCCAACGTCCTGACTTTC.

This clone occurred a few times. V usage is TRBV7-3 and J usage is TRBJ2-1; 9 positions match TRBD2. CDR1 is SGHTA and CDR2 is FQGTGA in the germline V gene. This CDR3 has 15 amino acids. J lost 7 bases, V lost 3 bases, and 7 bases had no gene match. The CDR3 sequence: CASSFAGGPGNEQFF. Here the CDR3 DNA reads TGTGCCAGCAGCTTCGCGGGGGGGCCTGGGAATGAGCAGTTCTTC.

The gene calls are TRBV29-1 and TRBJ2-7; D possibly corresponds to TRBD1 (6 bases). There are 14 residues in the CDR3. Trimming took off 6 bases at V and 0 bases at J, with 15 bases between the two ends. Germline values: CDR1 SQVTM, CDR2 ANQGSEA. The CDR3 loop reads CSVDTGRGSYEQYF. CDR3 DNA sequence: TGCAGCGTGGACACAGGGAGAGGCTCCTACGAGCAGTACTTC.

CDR3 coding DNA: TGTGCCAGCTCACGAAACATACAGGGTAATTCACCCCTCCACTTT. Its protein product is CASSRNIQGNSPLHF. V usage is TRBV18 and J usage is TRBJ1-6; TRBD1 might be the D (6 bases). CDR1 and CDR2 (germline): KGHSH, LQKENI. The length of the CDR3 is 15 residues. Trimming removed 4 bases from V and 6 bases from J, with 13 bases in between.

The chain has TRBV7-9 and TRBJ2-1; the D gene is possibly TRBD1 (6 bases). Germline CDR1 and CDR2: SEHNR and FQNEAQ (reference sequence). The CDR3 extends over 17 amino acids. V gave up 5 bases and J gave up 5 bases, with 22 bases separating them. CDR3: CASSAIPGAEKHNEQFF. DNA for the CDR3: TGTGCCAGCAGCGCCATCCCAGGGGCCGAAAAACACAATGAGCAGTTCTTC. The variable domain in full, with the rest retrieved from reference TRBV7-9 and TRBJ2-1, is DTGVSQNPRHKITKRGQNVTFRCDPISEHNRLYWYRQTLGQGPEFLTYFQNEAQLEKSRLLSDRFSAERPKGSFSTLEIQRTEQGDSAMYLCASSAIPGAEKHNEQFFGPGTRLTVL.

V usage is TRBV6-5 and J usage is TRBJ2-7; the D gene is possibly TRBD1 (5 bases). Germline V gene lookup returns CDR1 MNHEY and CDR2 SVGAGI. The CDR3 has 16 amino acids. Trimming left V 0 bases short and J 4 bases short, with 16 bases between. The CDR3 DNA is TGTGCCAGCAGTTACTCGACAGCCCCTGTCCCTTACGAGCAGTACTTC. The encoded protein is CASSYSTAPVPYEQYF.

The chain joins TRBV9 to TRBJ1-2, with 8 bases matching TRBD1. The germline gives CDR1 SGDLS, CDR2 YYNGEE. V shed 3 bases and J 8 bases; nucleotides not matched to a gene: 3. The CDR3 runs 12 residues. This CDR3 reads CASSGGQGGYTF. The CDR3 coding sequence is TGTGCCAGCAGCGGTGGACAGGGAGGCTACACCTTC.

The gene calls are TRBV6-1 and TRBJ2-5; D is possibly TRBD1 (6 bases). This CDR3 is built from 14 residues. V lost 6 bases and J lost 1, with 12 bases in between. Looked up from germline, CDR1 is MNHNS and CDR2 is SASEGT. The CDR3 is CASRGAPVQETQYF. The DNA for the CDR3 is TGTGCCAGCAGGGGGGCACCAGTCCAAGAGACCCAGTACTTC.

The rearrangement links TRBV19 to TRBJ1-3, with D hard to call. This CDR3 comprises 12 residues. With 2 bases removed from V and 10 bases from J, the gap between germline ends came to 9 bases. Germline loops: CDR1 LNHDA, CDR2 SQIVND (reference sequence). In nucleotides, the CDR3 is TGTGCCAGTAGTATACTGTCGCAGACCATATATTTT. It is translated as CASSILSQTIYF.

The genes are TRBV4-1 and TRBJ2-4, with a tentative D call TRBD1 (6 bases). This CDR3 has 16 residues. Trimming removed 3 bases from V and 3 bases from J, with 15 bases in between. From germline, CDR1 is MGHRA and CDR2 YSYEKL. The DNA for the CDR3 is TGCGCCAGCAGCCATCGCTCGACAGGTTTCAAAAACATTCAGTACTTC. Protein sequence: CASSHRSTGFKNIQYF.

The chain links TRBV29-1 to TRBJ2-7; D is possibly TRBD1 (5 bases). This CDR3 comprises 13 residues. V was shortened by 7 bases and J by 7 bases, with 20 bases between the two germline ends. Germline V CDR1 and CDR2: SQVTM, ANQGSEA. The chain's CDR3 is CSAAGSIQGEQYF. CDR3 DNA sequence: TGCAGCGCGGCCGGATCCATCCAGGGAGAGCAGTACTTC.

The rearrangement uses TRBV6-1 and TRBJ2-7, with D possibly TRBD2 on 5 matching bases. This CDR3 has 12 residues. V was shortened by 8 bases and J by 2 bases, with 10 bases between the two germline ends. Germline V lookup: CDR1 MNHNS, CDR2 SASEGT. CDR3 sequence: CASGEITYEQYF. CDR3 bases: TGTGCCAGCGGGGAGATTACCTACGAGCAGTACTTC.

Only a few counts were recorded for this clone. V is TRBV19 and J is TRBJ1-6, with TRBD1 matching over 7 bases. This CDR3 has 15 amino acids. The J segment lost 8 bases and the V segment lost 3 bases, leaving 7 bases of the junction unmatched. Germline-derived CDR1 and CDR2 are LNHDA and SQIVND (reference sequence). CDR3 residues: CASSISGQSYSPLHF. CDR3 sequence (DNA): TGTGCCAGTAGTATCTCGGGACAGTCCTATTCACCCCTCCACTTT. Full variable domain (rest looked up from reference TRBV19 and TRBJ1-6): DGGITQSPKYLFRKEGQNVTLSCEQNLNHDAMYWYRQDPGQGLRLIYYSQIVNDFQKGDIAEGYSVSREKKESFPLTVTSAQKNPTAFYLCASSISGQSYSPLHFGNGTRLTVT.

The chain is built from TRBV6-4 and TRBJ2-3; 8 nucleotides align to TRBD1. The V segment lost 5 bases and the J segment 2 bases; nucleotides outside the gene matches: 15. Germline V lookup: CDR1 MRHNA, CDR2 SNTAGT. This CDR3 is built from 18 residues. The CDR3 nucleotides read TGTGCCAGCAGTCCCGGACAGGGACACCGGTACTTCACAGATACGCAGTATTTT. Translation gives CASSPGQGHRYFTDTQYF.

The chain recombines TRBV7-5 with TRBJ1-6. TRBV7-5 is described as a pseudogene. The CDR3 length is 16 residues. The CDR3 DNA reads as TGTGTCAGAAGCTCCGCGCCCAGGACGTCCTATTCACCCCTCCACTTT. Its translation is CVRSSAPRTSYSPLHF.

A single count supports this clone. The chain employs TRBV6-1 and TRBJ2-5; TRBD1 matches 9 bases. V dropped 10 bases and J dropped 4; count of bases not matched to a gene: 7. Germline V gives CDR1 MNHNS, CDR2 SASEGT. The CDR3 is 13 amino acids. The CDR3 protein is CATGKQGAETQYF. The CDR3 DNA reads TGTGCCACCGGAAAACAGGGGGCAGAGACCCAGTACTTC.

CDR3: CSALEVETQYF. In DNA form, the CDR3 reads TGCAGTGCTTTAGAGGTAGAGACCCAGTACTTC. This chain uses TRBV20-1 with TRBJ2-5; D unresolved. Germline V gene lookup returns CDR1 DFQATT and CDR2 SNEGSKA (reference sequence). This CDR3 has 11 residues. V was clipped by 5 bases and J by 4 bases, with 8 bases between them.

The CDR3 sequence is CASSLFGRVVRRTEAFF. The CDR3 region has the DNA TGTGCCAGCAGCTTGTTTGGCAGGGTAGTCCGTCGGACTGAAGCTTTCTTT. The rearrangement joins TRBV5-6 to TRBJ1-1; tentative D call: TRBD1 (5 bases). V dropped 1 base and J dropped 5 bases, with 21 bases sitting between them. The germline V gene encodes CDR1 SGHDT and CDR2 YYEEEE. This CDR3 is 17 amino acids long.

The chain carries TRBV7-2 and TRBJ2-5, with 9 bases identical to TRBD2. Germline V gives CDR1 SGHTA, CDR2 FQGNSA. The CDR3 totals 14 residues. Losses at the gene ends were 5 bases for V and 2 bases for J; bases not matched to a gene: 3. In DNA, the CDR3 is TGTGCCAGCAGCGCCGGACTAGCGCAAGAGACCCAGTACTTC. This translates into CASSAGLAQETQYF.

This chain uses TRBV6-1 with TRBJ2-5; D unresolved. Per the germline V gene, CDR1 is MNHNS and CDR2 is SASEGT. This CDR3 region has 14 residues. V shed 1 base and J shed 2 bases, with 8 bases lying between them. CDR3 loop: CASSEVVGQETQYF. The CDR3 DNA reads as TGTGCCAGCAGTGAAGTTGTCGGACAAGAGACCCAGTACTTC.